One sample yielded the 28 T cell receptor beta chains listed below, sequenced in a study of cytomegalovirus exposure and HLA in healthy donors. This PCR relied on a set of 60 Vbeta primers and 13 Jbeta primers. Sequencing used immunoSEQ multiplex PCR; TCRdb keeps in-frame clones, though not all of them. There are about 200,000 clones in the sample, with around 1.1% held by the top ten. Specimen: PBMCs. These receptor sequences come from a girl aged 2-10 years in good health and CMV-seropositive.

J is TRBJ2-5 and V is TRBV23-1, with TRBD1 matching 7 bases. TRBV23-1 is flagged as an ORF with uncertain function. V was pared by 5 bases and J by 14 bases, with 11 bases of the junction left unmatched. CDR3 length: 12 residues. The CDR3 sequence: CASSGVRDSLYF. The CDR3 region has the DNA TGCGCCAGCAGTGGAGTAAGGGACAGCCTCTACTTC.

J is TRBJ2-5 and V is TRBV30, with a weak D call TRBD2 (5 bases). The better agreement between TRBJ2-7 and the DNA end casts doubt on the J call. The germline CDR1 and CDR2 sequences are GTSNPN and SVGIG (reference sequence). This CDR3 is built from 15 residues. CDR3 loop: CAWNGIEGHRYEQYF. The CDR3 DNA sequence: TGTGCCTGGAACGGAATCGAGGGTCATAGGTACGAGCAGTACTTC.

The chain uses TRBV5-1 and TRBJ2-1; a possible D gene is TRBD2 (6 bases). The germline CDR1 and CDR2 sequences are SGHRS and YFSETQ. This CDR3 is 13 amino acids long. V lost 0 bases and J 8 bases, leaving 9 bases between the germline ends. CDR3 amino acids: CASSLAGGHEQFF. CDR3 sequence (DNA): TGCGCCAGCAGCTTGGCCGGGGGACATGAGCAGTTCTTC.

This chain connects TRBV6-1 to TRBJ2-1, with TRBD2 matching 13 bases. Trimming removed 4 bases from V and 14 bases from J; junction bases left unmatched: 8. This CDR3 contains 14 residues. Germline V gives CDR1 MNHNS, CDR2 SASEGT. CDR3 bases: TGTGCCAGCAGTGTACAACTAGCGGGAGGGCGTAAGTTCTTC. Translated: CASSVQLAGGRKFF.

The chain's CDR3 is CASSYSSQAYEQYF. CDR3 DNA sequence: TGTGCCAGCAGTTACTCGTCACAGGCCTACGAGCAGTACTTC. The rearrangement joins TRBV6-5 to TRBJ2-7; D might be TRBD1 (5 bases). CDR3 length: 14 residues. Trimming shortened V by 0 bases and J by 2 bases, and 8 bases separated the two germline ends. Germline-derived CDR1 and CDR2 are MNHEY and SVGAGI.

V usage is TRBV28 and J usage is TRBJ1-5; D gene unclear. This CDR3 region has 16 residues. V gave up 4 bases and J gave up 2 bases, with 15 bases separating them. Germline lookup yields CDR1 MDHEN and CDR2 SYDVKM. CDR3 amino acids: CASSSRRGSGNQPQHF. The CDR3 DNA reads TGTGCCAGCAGTTCGCGCCGGGGAAGTGGCAATCAGCCCCAGCATTTT.

The rearrangement joins TRBV7-3 to TRBJ2-3; 14 bases match TRBD2. The germline V gene has CDR1 SGHTA and CDR2 FQGTGA. With V trimmed by 2 bases and J by 3 bases, 4 bases remained unmatched. This CDR3 contains 17 residues. Here the CDR3 reads CASSLGTSGSLTDTQYF. CDR3 coding DNA: TGTGCCAGCAGCTTAGGGACTAGCGGGAGTTTAACAGATACGCAGTATTTT.

V usage is TRBV7-9 and J usage is TRBJ2-7, with D perhaps TRBD2 (6 bases). This CDR3 is built from 16 residues. Trimming stripped 0 bases from V and 2 bases from J, with 14 bases between. In germline, CDR1 is SEHNR, CDR2 FQNEAQ (reference sequence). The CDR3, as DNA: TGTGCCAGCAGCTTAGCGGGGGACTGGGCCCCCTACGAGCAGTACTTC. Its protein is CASSLAGDWAPYEQYF. Complete variable domain (other parts from reference TRBV7-9 and TRBJ2-7): DTGVSQNPRHKITKRGQNVTFRCDPISEHNRLYWYRQTLGQGPEFLTYFQNEAQLEKSRLLSDRFSAERPKGSFSTLEIQRTEQGDSAMYLCASSLAGDWAPYEQYFGPGTRLTVT.

The V gene is TRBV10-1, the J gene TRBJ1-3; 7 bases are a match to TRBD1. Germline V CDR1 and CDR2: WNHNN, SYGVQD (reference sequence). The CDR3 extends over 14 amino acids. Unmatched junction bases numbered 4, after V lost 6 bases and J lost 2 bases. The CDR3 coding sequence is TGCGCCAGCAGCGATGGGACAGCTGGAAACACCATATATTTT. Its protein product is CASSDGTAGNTIYF.

CDR3 region: CASSSKLADTQYF. CDR3 DNA sequence: TGTGCCAGCAGCTCAAAACTAGCAGATACGCAGTATTTT. The V and J genes are TRBV7-3 and TRBJ2-3; D is possibly TRBD2 (5 bases). Germline-derived CDR1 and CDR2 are SGHTA and FQGTGA. Trimming shortened V by 4 bases and J by 4 bases, and 9 bases separated the two germline ends. This CDR3 comprises 13 residues.

The J gene is TRBJ2-3, the V gene TRBV28, with 7 positions matching TRBD1. V trimming: 2 bases; J trimming: 4 bases; junction bases outside the gene matches: 3. The CDR3 runs 14 residues. From germline, CDR1 is MDHEN and CDR2 SYDVKM. This chain's CDR3 is CASSLGTEPDTQYF. The DNA of the CDR3 is TGTGCCAGCAGTTTAGGGACAGAACCAGATACGCAGTATTTT.

The genes are TRBV5-1 and TRBJ2-1; the D is unclear. Germline lookup yields CDR1 SGHRS and CDR2 YFSETQ. This CDR3 is 15 amino acids long. V shed 0 bases and J shed 2 bases, with 9 bases lying between them. The CDR3 coding sequence is TGCGCCAGCAGCTTGGGCGGTCCCCCCTACAATGAGCAGTTCTTC. It translates to CASSLGGPPYNEQFF.

J is TRBJ1-6 and V is TRBV6-1; TRBD1 aligns across 10 bases. The junction had 4 bases not matched to a gene; V was cut back by 1 base and J by 10 bases. The CDR3 spans 15 residues. CDR1 is MNHNS, CDR2 SASEGT, per germline. CDR3 coding DNA: TGTGCCAGCAGTGAAGGTGACAGGGGGCGGTCACCCCTCCACTTT. It codes for CASSEGDRGRSPLHF.

The chain couples TRBV15 to TRBJ2-1, with D possibly TRBD1 on 5 matching bases. V lost 0 bases to trimming and J lost 7 bases, with 13 bases between them. Germline V lookup: CDR1 LNHNV, CDR2 YYDKDF (reference sequence). CDR3 length equals 15 residues. The CDR3 loop reads CATSRDQGNWNEQFF. The CDR3 bases are TGTGCCACCAGCAGAGATCAGGGAAATTGGAATGAGCAGTTCTTC.

This sequence joins TRBV5-1 and TRBJ1-1; D is possibly TRBD1 (6 bases). The V gene's germline CDR1 is SGHRS and CDR2 YFSETQ. Trimming removed 0 bases from V and 8 bases from J, with 20 bases in between. This CDR3 has 16 amino acids. The CDR3 DNA sequence: TGCGCCAGCAGCTTGGTATTGCAGGGGAGGGAAGGGGAAGCTTTCTTT. Encoded protein: CASSLVLQGREGEAFF. Variable domain in full (rest from reference TRBV5-1 and TRBJ1-1): KAGVTQTPRYLIKTRGQQVTLSCSPISGHRSVSWYQQTPGQGLQFLFEYFSETQRNKGNFPGRFSGRQFSNSRSEMNVSTLELGDSALYLCASSLVLQGREGEAFFGQGTRLTVV.

The chain recombines TRBV6-5 with TRBJ1-5, with D possibly matching TRBD1 (5 bases). V was pared by 0 bases and J by 3 bases, with 9 bases between. This CDR3 spans 15 amino acids. CDR1 is MNHEY, CDR2 SVGAGI, per germline. CDR3 region: CASSYSARDNQPQHF. In nucleotides, the CDR3 is TGTGCCAGCAGTTACTCGGCCAGGGACAATCAGCCCCAGCATTTT.

On this clone itself: This same CDR3 is encoded by further DNA sequences in the sample. The chain has TRBV27 and TRBJ1-1; D might be TRBD1 (5 bases). The CDR3 contains 12 residues. Trimming took 6 bases from V and 4 from J, leaving 9 bases between them. CDR1 MNHEY and CDR2 SMNVEV come from the germline V gene (reference sequence). The CDR3 DNA is TGTGCCAGCAGGGCGGGGGGCACTGAAGCTTTCTTT. It codes for CASRAGGTEAFF.

The rearrangement uses TRBV7-9 and TRBJ1-1, with 8 bases aligning to TRBD1. Germline V gene data show CDR1 as SEHNR and CDR2 as FQNEAQ (reference sequence). The CDR3 has 12 residues. After removal of 3 bases from V and 6 bases from J, the junction contained 0 bases not matched to a gene. The CDR3 protein is CASSLDRAEAFF. The CDR3 DNA sequence: TGTGCCAGCAGCTTGGACAGGGCTGAAGCTTTCTTT.

V and J are TRBV5-5 and TRBJ2-7; weak D call: TRBD2 (6 bases). V shed 2 bases and J shed 7 bases, with 13 bases lying between them. CDR1 SGHKS and CDR2 YYEKEE come from the germline V gene (reference sequence). CDR3 length: 13 residues. The CDR3 protein is CASSFQLAKEQYF. The CDR3 DNA follows: TGTGCCAGCAGCTTTCAACTAGCCAAAGAGCAGTACTTC.

The chain uses TRBV6-1 and TRBJ2-1; 12 nucleotides align to TRBD2. The germline V gene encodes CDR1 MNHNS and CDR2 SASEGT. V shed 3 bases and J 7 bases; nucleotides not matched to a gene: 10. This CDR3 spans 17 amino acids. CDR3 sequence reads: CASSEWLAGGPRNEQFF. The CDR3 bases are TGTGCCAGCAGTGAGTGGCTAGCGGGAGGGCCGCGGAATGAGCAGTTCTTC.

The J gene is TRBJ2-7, the V gene TRBV28; the match to TRBD2 covers 7 bases. Germline V gene sequence: CDR1 MDHEN, CDR2 SYDVKM. The ends lost 6 bases at V and 0 bases at J; junction bases unmatched: 20. The CDR3 sequence is 19 residues long. The CDR3 protein is CASRTNGGNMRRDSYEQYF. CDR3 nucleotides: TGTGCCAGCAGAACAAACGGGGGGAATATGCGGCGGGACTCCTACGAGCAGTACTTC.

The chain links TRBV11-2 to TRBJ2-1, with TRBD2 matching 7 bases. CDR3 length equals 15 residues. V lost 5 bases, J lost 3 bases, and 7 bases stayed unmatched. Germline CDR1 and CDR2: SGHAT and FQNNGV. This chain's CDR3 is CASSPSAGNYNEQFF. The DNA for the CDR3 is TGTGCCAGCAGCCCATCAGCGGGAAACTACAATGAGCAGTTCTTC.

The chain combines TRBV6-6 with TRBJ2-6; D perhaps matches TRBD1 (5 bases). Germline V gene sequence: CDR1 MNHNY, CDR2 SVGAGI (reference sequence). There are 15 residues in the CDR3. Trimming removed 6 bases from V and 0 bases from J, with 9 bases in between. CDR3 DNA: TGTGCCAGCAGCGACAGCAACTCTGGGGCCAACGTCCTGACTTTC. Encoded protein: CASSDSNSGANVLTF.

V gene TRBV6-1 combines with J gene TRBJ1-2, with D uncertain. Trimming took off 7 bases at V and 3 bases at J, with 12 bases between the two ends. Germline V gene data show CDR1 as MNHNS and CDR2 as SASEGT. CDR3 length: 13 residues. CDR3 DNA: TGTGCCAGCACTCCGTTTGTCCACTATGGCTACACCTTC. Encoded protein: CASTPFVHYGYTF.

The chain is built from TRBV7-9 and TRBJ2-3; 11 bases fit TRBD2. The germline gives CDR1 SEHNR, CDR2 FQNEAQ (reference sequence). This CDR3 has 16 residues. Unmatched junction bases numbered 13, after V lost 1 base and J lost 13 bases. The CDR3 sequence is CASSLVSFGTSGEKYF. In nucleotides, the CDR3 is TGTGCCAGCAGCTTAGTCTCTTTCGGGACTAGCGGAGAAAAGTATTTT.

The chain couples TRBV2 to TRBJ2-7; D may be TRBD2 (5 bases). Trimming shortened V by 0 bases and J by 4 bases, and 10 bases separated the two germline ends. CDR1 is SNHLY, CDR2 FYNNEI, per germline. This CDR3 region has 14 residues. CDR3 sequence: CASSEARSGYEQYF. In DNA, the CDR3 is TGTGCCAGCAGTGAAGCCCGAAGCGGATACGAGCAGTACTTC. Combining the CDR3 with reference TRBV2 and TRBJ2-7 gives the whole variable domain EPEVTQTPSHQVTQMGQEVILRCVPISNHLYFYWYRQILGQKVEFLVSFYNNEISEKSEIFDDQFSVERPDGSNFTLKIRSTKLEDSAMYFCASSEARSGYEQYFGPGTRLTVT.

The chain links TRBV2 to TRBJ1-1; D not resolved. Germline V gene sequence: CDR1 SNHLY, CDR2 FYNNEI. Deletions cut 2 bases from V and 4 bases from J, with 14 bases between. CDR3 length: 15 amino acids. In DNA form, the CDR3 reads TGTGCCAGCAGTGAATCTCTTGGAGTTGGCACTGAAGCTTTCTTT. Translating it yields CASSESLGVGTEAFF.

The chain joins TRBV6-1 to TRBJ1-1; D call uncertain. This CDR3 has 13 amino acids. Germline CDR1 and CDR2: MNHNS and SASEGT. The V and J ends lost 6 bases and 2 bases respectively, with 10 bases between them. DNA of the CDR3: TGTGCCAGCAGCCCTCTAAGAAACACTGAAGCTTTCTTT. Protein product: CASSPLRNTEAFF.